This T cell receptor (beta chain) was found in a study of T cell responses to AZD1222 COVID-19 vaccine. Background on the study: Recipients boosted at about 4 weeks or about 12 weeks are pooled. Study findings and constraints: Regions 160-218 and 743-854 dominated among vaccine-associated CD4 TCRs spanning spike. Donors were largely white British and mainly female; clonal diversity was possibly underestimated. No repertoire was sampled before or during the peak T cell response, only after it.

Germline V CDR1 and CDR2: SGHAT, FQNNGV. There are 15 residues in the CDR3. V lost 3 bases and J 0 bases, leaving 9 bases between the germline ends. To note about this clone: Its antigen is not identified.

Sequenced by immunoSEQ multiplex PCR; TCRdb stores in-frame clones only, minus some. The table includes roughly 170,000 clones, roughly nine tenths detected once. V gene TRBV11-2 combines with J gene TRBJ1-3; D is perhaps TRBD1 (6 bases). The source of this sequence is an adult in good health. Sample: peripheral blood, taken on day 0 of AZD1222 vaccination. CDR3 protein: CASSFRGVSGNTIYF. DNA of the CDR3: TGTGCCAGCAGCTTTAGGGGGGTCTCTGGAAACACCATATATTTT.